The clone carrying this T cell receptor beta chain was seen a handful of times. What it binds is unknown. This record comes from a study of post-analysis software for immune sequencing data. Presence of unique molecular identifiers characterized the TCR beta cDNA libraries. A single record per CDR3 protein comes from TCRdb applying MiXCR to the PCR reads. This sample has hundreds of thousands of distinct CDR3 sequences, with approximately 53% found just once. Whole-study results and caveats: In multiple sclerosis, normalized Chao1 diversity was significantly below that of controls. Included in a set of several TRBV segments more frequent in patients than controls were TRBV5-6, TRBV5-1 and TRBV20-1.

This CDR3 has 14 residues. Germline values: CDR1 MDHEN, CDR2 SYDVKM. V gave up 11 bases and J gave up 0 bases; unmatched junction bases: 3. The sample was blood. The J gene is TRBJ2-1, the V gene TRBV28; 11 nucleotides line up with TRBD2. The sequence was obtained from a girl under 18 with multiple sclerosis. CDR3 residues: CAGTSGSSYNEQFF. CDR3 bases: TGTGCCGGGACTAGCGGTAGCTCCTACAATGAGCAGTTCTTC.